The sequence of this T cell receptor beta chain was determined in a study of blood T cell repertoires in COVID-19. At the level of the study: Acute-phase and convalescent COVID-19 samples originated in the United States, Italy and Spain.

Germline V gene data show CDR1 as SGDLS and CDR2 as YYNGEE. V was trimmed by 0 bases and J by 8 bases, leaving 14 bases between them. CDR3 size: 14 residues. In Seattle, patients joined the study during active infection and were tracked longitudinally. Authors' data handling: Estimation of nucleated cell counts relied on the amplification of reference gene primers. The data were produced by immunoSEQ multiplex PCR, yet TCRdb's version contains in-frame clones alone and is incomplete. That table furnishes V, J and clone size, whereas the DNA furnished D and trimming. The data contain about 530,000 clones, about 88% of them seen just once; the ten biggest clones take up roughly 7.3%.

The chain employs TRBV9 and TRBJ1-2; a possible D gene is TRBD1 (6 bases). The clonotype originates from a woman in her 50s with COVID-19, enrolled during active disease. The sample comprised peripheral blood. The CDR3 here is CASSVGQAARGYTF. CDR3 DNA: TGTGCCAGCAGCGTAGGACAGGCCGCCCGGGGCTACACCTTC.